This T cell receptor beta chain was identified during a study of T cell responses to AZD1222 COVID-19 vaccine. Study findings and constraints: Clonal diversity was possibly underestimated, and the donors were mostly white British, with more females. The peak T cell response came first, and repertoires were sampled only after it.

Note on this clone: The antigen remains unidentified.

This CDR3 is 15 amino acids long. V shed 5 bases and J 4 bases; nucleotides not matched to a gene: 6. Germline CDR1 and CDR2: LGHDT and YNNKEL (reference sequence). Clones were sequenced by immunoSEQ multiplex PCR, and TCRdb holds only the in-frame ones, with some missing. The sample holds around 120,000 clones; roughly 92% are singletons and the top ten take roughly 1%. Sample: peripheral blood, taken 28 days after the second AZD1222 dose. The rearrangement links TRBV3-1 (or the pseudogene TRBV3-2) to TRBJ2-1, with 9 bases fitting TRBD1. The source of this sequence is an adult who received the AZD1222 COVID-19 vaccine. As DNA, the CDR3 is TGTGCCAGCAGCGGGGGACAGGGTTTGTACAATGAGCAGTTCTTC. Amino acids: CASSGGQGLYNEQFF.